This TCR beta chain is from a study of blood T cells in healthy people across ages. Overall study: Template switching caught about one barcoded beta molecule for each two T cells.

Trimming removed 4 bases from V and 4 bases from J; junction bases left unmatched: 6. Germline V gene lookup returns CDR1 MNHNS and CDR2 SASEGT. CDR3 length equals 14 residues. A J-beta primer mix and a sample-barcoded 5' primer were used in a second PCR of roughly 6 to 11 cycles. Each TCR beta cDNA got a 12-nucleotide random molecular identifier. A single record per CDR3 protein comes from TCRdb applying MiXCR to the 5' RACE reads. The sample carries 550,000 to 750,000 distinct CDR3 sequences, roughly 20% recorded once. Details on this clonotype: Its antigen is as yet unknown.

Broader study findings: Diversity of TCR beta per million T cells declined in a roughly linear way with age. A strong correlation between TCR beta diversity and naive T cell percentage was seen.

The sequencing sample was made of blood. This clonotype was obtained from a man between 65 and 85 years old in good health. The V gene is TRBV6-1, the J gene TRBJ1-2, with TRBD1 matching 7 bases. The CDR3 loop is CASSADRETYGYTF. CDR3 coding DNA: TGTGCCAGCAGTGCCGACAGGGAAACCTATGGCTACACCTTC.